The sequence of this T cell receptor (beta chain) was determined in a study of blood T cell repertoires in COVID-19. Across the study: The United States, Italy and Spain provided the acute and convalescent COVID-19 samples. PBMCs, B-cell-depleted T cells, or T cells were the source of the cDNA or gDNA that made up the material.

Seattle's cohort entered during active infection and was followed longitudinally. The CDR3 sequence is 14 residues long. The germline V gene has CDR1 SGDLS and CDR2 YYNGEE. The ends lost 3 bases at V and 5 bases at J; junction bases unmatched: 8. In the study's own analysis: How many nucleated cells were present was estimated from reference gene primer amplification. The table came from immunoSEQ multiplex PCR; TCRdb's copy has only in-frame clones and leaves some out. V and J calls plus clone size are reproduced from that table; the DNA served to infer D and trimming. The sample consists of fewer than 300,000 clones, approximately 84% of them appearing once.

The chain joins TRBV9 to TRBJ2-7, with TRBD2 matching over 7 bases. The sequence derives from a human donor with COVID-19, enrolled during active disease. The donor label of this sample is uncertain. Sequencing used peripheral blood. Here the CDR3 reads CASSAVGGSNEQYF. In DNA, the CDR3 is TGTGCCAGCAGCGCCGTGGGGGGGTCGAACGAGCAGTACTTC.